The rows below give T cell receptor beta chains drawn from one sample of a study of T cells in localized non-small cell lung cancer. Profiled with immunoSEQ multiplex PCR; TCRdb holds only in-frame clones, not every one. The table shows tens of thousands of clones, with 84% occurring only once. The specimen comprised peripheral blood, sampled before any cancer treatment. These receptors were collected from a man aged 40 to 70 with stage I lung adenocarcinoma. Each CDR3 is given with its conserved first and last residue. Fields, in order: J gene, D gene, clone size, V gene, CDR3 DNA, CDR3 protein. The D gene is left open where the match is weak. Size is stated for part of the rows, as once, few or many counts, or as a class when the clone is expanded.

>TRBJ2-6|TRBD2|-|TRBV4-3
TGCGCCAGCAGCCGAGGCCCAGCGGGGGGGACCCTCTCGGGGGCCAACGTCCTGACTTTC
CASSRGPAGGTLSGANVLTF
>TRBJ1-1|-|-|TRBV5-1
TGCGCCAGCAGCTCTCGGCCCAGGAAGAACACTGAAGCTTTCTTT
CASSSRPRKNTEAFF
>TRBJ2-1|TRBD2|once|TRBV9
TGTGCCAGCAGCGGGGGAACCGGGACTAGCGGATACAATGAGCAGTTCTTC
CASSGGTGTSGYNEQFF
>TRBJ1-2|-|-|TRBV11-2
TGTGCCAGCAGGCATTTCGACAGGCCTGGTGGGGGCTACACCTTC
CASRHFDRPGGGYTF
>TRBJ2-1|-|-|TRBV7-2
TGTGCCAGCAGCTTAGTGGGGGTTCCCTACAATGAGCAGTTCTTC
CASSLVGVPYNEQFF
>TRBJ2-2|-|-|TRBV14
TGTGCCAGCAGCCCCCTCAGCGGGCCCGGGGAGCTGTTTTTT
CASSPLSGPGELFF
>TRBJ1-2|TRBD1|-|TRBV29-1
TGCAGCGTGACGGTAGGACAGGTCTATGGCTACACCTTC
CSVTVGQVYGYTF
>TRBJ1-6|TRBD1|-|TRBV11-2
TGTGCCAGCAGCCTACAGGGGGCTGATTCACCCCTCCACTTT
CASSLQGADSPLHF
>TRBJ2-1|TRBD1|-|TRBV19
TGTGCCAGTAGTATAGACCCGACAGGGCCCCAAAATGAGCAGTTCTTC
CASSIDPTGPQNEQFF
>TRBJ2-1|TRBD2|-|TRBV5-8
TGTGCCAGCAGCTTGGTGCGTAGCGGGCCACAGTTCTTC
CASSLVRSGPQFF
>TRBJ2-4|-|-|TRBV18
TGTGCCAGCTCACTCGGGAGTCTGTTTCTAGCCAAAAACATTCAGTACTTC
CASSLGSLFLAKNIQYF
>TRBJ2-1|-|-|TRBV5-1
TGCGCCAGCAGATTAGTATCCGGGACGGGGCGCAATGAGCAGTTCTTC
CASRLVSGTGRNEQFF
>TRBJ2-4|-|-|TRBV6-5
TGTGCCAGCAGTTACGGCCAAAGGGGGGAGGGAAACATTCAGTACTTC
CASSYGQRGEGNIQYF
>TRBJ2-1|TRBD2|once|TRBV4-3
TGCGCCAGCAGCCAAGTTCGAGCGGGGGGGCTCAGGTCCTACAATGAGCAGTTCTTC
CASSQVRAGGLRSYNEQFF
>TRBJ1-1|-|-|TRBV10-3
TGTGCCATCAGTGGACACAGGGAAATGGCCACTGAAGCTTTCTTT
CAISGHREMATEAFF
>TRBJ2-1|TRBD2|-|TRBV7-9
TGTGCCAGCAGTCTAACGGGGGGTTTCTACAATGAGCAGTTCTTC
CASSLTGGFYNEQFF
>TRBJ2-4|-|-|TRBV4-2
TGTGCCAGCAGCCAAGGTGGTGTGATCTCCGCCAAAAACATTCAGTACTTC
CASSQGGVISAKNIQYF
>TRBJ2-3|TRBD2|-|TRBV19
TGTGCCAGTAGTAAGCTCGGTACTAGCGGGAGAACTAGCACAGATACGCAGTATTTT
CASSKLGTSGRTSTDTQYF
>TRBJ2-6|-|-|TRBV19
TGTGCCAGTAGTGAGGGATCGGTCTCTGGGGCCAACGTCCTGACTTTC
CASSEGSVSGANVLTF
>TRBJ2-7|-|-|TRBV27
TGTGCCAGCAGTTCCATCGCCAGGGATTCCTACGAGCAGTACTTC
CASSSIARDSYEQYF
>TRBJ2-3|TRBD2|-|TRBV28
TGTGCCAGCAGTCTTAGCGGGACAAACACAGATACGCAGTATTTT
CASSLSGTNTDTQYF
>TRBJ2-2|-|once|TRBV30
TGTGCCTGGAGTGTAGGAACGGCGCGAGGGGAGCTGTTTTTT
CAWSVGTARGELFF
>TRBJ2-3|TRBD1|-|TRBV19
TGTGCCAGTATGCAGACAGGGGGAGAGGATACGCAGTATTTT
CASMQTGGEDTQYF
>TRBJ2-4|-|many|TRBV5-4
TGTGCCAGCAGCGGAGGGACAGCACTAGCCAAAAACATTCAGTACTTC
CASSGGTALAKNIQYF
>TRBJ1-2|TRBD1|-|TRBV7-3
TGTGCCAGCAGTCCGGACAGGGGAGATAACTATGGCTACACCTTC
CASSPDRGDNYGYTF
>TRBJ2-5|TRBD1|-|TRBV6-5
TGTGCCAGCAGTCCAGGGGGCGAGGAGTACTTC
CASSPGGEEYF
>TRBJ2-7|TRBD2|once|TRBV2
TGTGCCAGCAGTGAATTGGGGGTTTCTAGCGGGAGTACTTACGAGCAGTACTTC
CASSELGVSSGSTYEQYF